This T cell receptor (beta chain) was recovered during a study of OX40 agonist ivuxolimab in advanced cancers. In the study overall: Three patients showed partial responses: one hepatocellular carcinoma and two cutaneous melanoma cases. Findings and limits, study-wide: Mean expanded clone counts were higher in CD8+ than CD4+ T cells.

A history of autoimmune disease or systemic immunosuppression excluded patients. Cycle 7 day 1, cycle 4 day 1, and baseline were the timepoints at which blood was sampled. Profiled with immunoSEQ multiplex PCR; TCRdb holds only in-frame clones, not every one. The sample has 55,000 to 90,000 clones; approximately 78% are singletons. On this clone itself: Its antigen is undetermined.

Trimming took 7 bases from V and 4 from J; bases not matched to a gene: 10. This CDR3 contains 15 residues. CDR1 and CDR2 from the germline V gene are MDHEN and SYDVKM. Sequencing was performed on CD4+ or CD8+ T cells sorted from blood, taken in a trial of the OX40 agonist ivuxolimab. This receptor was obtained from an adult with an advanced solid tumor such as melanoma, head and neck, liver or kidney cancer. The J gene is TRBJ1-2, the V gene TRBV28; 9 bases align to TRBD1. Here the CDR3 DNA reads TGTGCCAGCACCTCATACCTGACAGGGGGCTATGGCTACACCTTC. Translating gives CASTSYLTGGYGYTF.